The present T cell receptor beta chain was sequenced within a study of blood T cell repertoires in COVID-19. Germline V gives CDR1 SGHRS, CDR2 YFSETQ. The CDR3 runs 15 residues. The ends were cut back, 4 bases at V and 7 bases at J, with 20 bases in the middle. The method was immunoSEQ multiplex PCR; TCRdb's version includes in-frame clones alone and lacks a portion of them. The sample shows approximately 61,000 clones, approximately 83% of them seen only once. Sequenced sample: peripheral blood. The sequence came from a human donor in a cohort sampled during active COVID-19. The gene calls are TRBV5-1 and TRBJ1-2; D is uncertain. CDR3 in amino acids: CASSPGLGVGGGYTF. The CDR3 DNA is TGCGCCAGCAGCCCGGGTTTGGGAGTAGGAGGTGGCTACACCTTC. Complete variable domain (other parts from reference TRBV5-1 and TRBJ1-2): KAGVTQTPRYLIKTRGQQVTLSCSPISGHRSVSWYQQTPGQGLQFLFEYFSETQRNKGNFPGRFSGRQFSNSRSEMNVSTLELGDSALYLCASSPGLGVGGGYTFGSGTRLTVV.